The 30 T cell receptor beta chains presented below share a single source sample, sequenced in a study of blood T cell repertoires in COVID-19. Using immunoSEQ multiplex PCR, the repertoire was profiled, and TCRdb retains in-frame clones only, with some absent. Counted here are 120,000 or so clones, approximately 68% occurring once; the ten biggest clones make up approximately 2.3%. Sequenced input: peripheral blood. The receptors were sampled from a woman between 65 and 79 years old with acute or convalescent COVID-19.

The chain combines TRBV5-4 with TRBJ1-2; TRBD1 matches at 9 bases. J lost 8 bases, V lost 1 base, and 6 bases had no gene match. The germline V gene has CDR1 SGHNT and CDR2 YYREEE (reference sequence). The CDR3 is made up of 14 amino acids. The CDR3 sequence is CASSLNRGLEGYTF. The CDR3 nucleotides are TGTGCCAGCAGCTTGAACAGGGGGCTGGAGGGCTACACCTTC.

This clone has just a few counts. The chain couples TRBV4-3 to TRBJ1-4; D remains unclear. Trimming cost V 1 base and J 8 bases, with 11 bases left between them. CDR1 is LGHNA, CDR2 YSLEER, per germline. The length of the CDR3 is 14 residues. The CDR3 is CASSQGRREEKLFF. In DNA, the CDR3 is TGCGCCAGCAGCCAAGGAAGACGGGAGGAAAAACTGTTTTTT.

This clone occurred a few times. The sample carries other DNA sequences with the same CDR3. V and J are TRBV5-1 and TRBJ1-5; 7 bases agree with TRBD1. This CDR3 contains 14 residues. After removal of 1 base from V and 2 bases from J, the junction contained 0 bases not matched to a gene. Germline assignment: CDR1 SGHRS and CDR2 YFSETQ. CDR3 sequence (DNA): TGCGCCAGCAGCTTGACAGGGGGCAATCAGCCCCAGCATTTT. Its translation is CASSLTGGNQPQHF.

This chain uses TRBV28 with TRBJ1-1; possible D gene TRBD1, 5 bases. Germline assignment: CDR1 MDHEN and CDR2 SYDVKM. V was clipped by 6 bases and J by 4 bases, with 18 bases between them. The CDR3 runs to 15 residues. The CDR3 loop reads CASSPPHNGGTEAFF. Here the CDR3 DNA reads TGTGCCAGCAGCCCCCCCCACAACGGGGGCACTGAAGCTTTCTTT.

In this sample, this clone turned up once. V and J are TRBV7-2 and TRBJ2-1, with 10 nucleotides matching TRBD2. The CDR3 extends over 15 amino acids. Germline V gives CDR1 SGHTA, CDR2 FQGNSA. V shed 6 bases and J 5 bases; nucleotides not matched to a gene: 7. In DNA, the CDR3 is TGTGCCAGCAGTAATCCTAGCGGGGGCCACAATGAGCAGTTCTTC. This gives the protein CASSNPSGGHNEQFF.

This clone was counted at least ten times. The chain combines TRBV7-8 with TRBJ2-2; maybe TRBD1 (6 bases). There are 15 residues in the CDR3. V was pared by 4 bases and J by 1 base, with 10 bases between. CDR1 and CDR2 from the germline V gene are SGHVS and FQNEAQ. CDR3 nucleotide sequence: TGTGCCAGCAGCTCCAGGGGTGGGAACACCGGGGAGCTGTTTTTT. It yields the protein CASSSRGGNTGELFF. The whole variable domain, remainder taken from reference TRBV7-8 and TRBJ2-2, is GAGVSQSPRYKVAKRGQDVALRCDPISGHVSLFWYQQALGQGPEFLTYFQNEAQLDKSGLPSDRFFAERPEGSVSTLKIQRTQQEDSAVYLCASSSRGGNTGELFFGEGSRLTVL.

This clone turned up a few times. J is TRBJ1-1 and V is TRBV27, with TRBD1 as a possible D gene (6 bases). Germline-derived CDR1 and CDR2 are MNHEY and SMNVEV (reference sequence). The CDR3 covers 14 residues. The germline V and J ends were trimmed by 1 base and 4 bases, with 10 bases remaining between them. The CDR3 loop is CASSLYPGVTEAFF. In DNA form, the CDR3 reads TGTGCCAGCAGTTTATATCCAGGGGTCACTGAAGCTTTCTTT.

This chain links TRBV5-5 with TRBJ1-6; D not certain. With 0 bases removed from V and 10 bases from J, the gap between germline ends came to 8 bases. The CDR3 consists of 13 residues. Germline V CDR1 and CDR2: SGHKS, YYEKEE (reference sequence). The DNA of the CDR3 is TGTGCCAGCAGCTTGGCCGGGAGGTCACCCCTCCACTTT. Translated, it gives CASSLAGRSPLHF.

The chain has TRBV11-3 and TRBJ2-1, with D possibly TRBD1 on 6 matching bases. The CDR3 loop spans 15 amino acids. Trimming removed 5 bases at V and 6 bases at J, with 17 bases between. Germline V gene data show CDR1 as SGHNT and CDR2 as YENEEA. The CDR3: CASSREGTGSNEQFF. The CDR3 DNA is TGTGCCAGCAGCCGAGAGGGTACAGGGAGCAATGAGCAGTTCTTC.

The chain uses TRBV28 and TRBJ2-1; a weak D match, TRBD2 (5 bases). Germline CDR1 is MDHEN and CDR2 is SYDVKM. The length of the CDR3 is 17 residues. Trimming took off 7 bases at V and 0 bases at J, with 19 bases between the two ends. The DNA of the CDR3 is TGTGCCAGCATCAGTACTAGTTTCCTAAGCTCCTACAATGAGCAGTTCTTC. Translation: CASISTSFLSSYNEQFF.

The CDR3 region is CASSIIREDYGYTF. Here the CDR3 DNA reads TGTGCCAGTAGTATCATCAGGGAGGACTATGGCTACACCTTC. This chain links TRBV19 with TRBJ1-2, with a tentative D call TRBD1 (5 bases). The V gene lost 3 bases and the J gene lost 3 bases, with 11 bases spanning the gap. This CDR3 is 14 amino acids long. Germline V CDR1 and CDR2: LNHDA, SQIVND (reference sequence).

A few counts support this clone. V usage is TRBV19 and J usage is TRBJ2-3; TRBD1 matches at 11 bases. V was clipped by 6 bases and J by 6 bases; unmatched bases: 5. This CDR3 has 14 amino acids. Germline V gives CDR1 LNHDA, CDR2 SQIVND (reference sequence). The CDR3 bases are TGTGCCAGTAGCCGGACAGGGGGCTGGGATACGCAGTATTTT. This gives the protein CASSRTGGWDTQYF.

The chain combines TRBV2 with TRBJ1-5, with D tentatively TRBD1 (5 bases). The CDR3 is 16 residues long. CDR1 and CDR2 (germline): SNHLY, FYNNEI. Between the trimmed V and J ends, which lost 6 bases and 3 bases, there was a span of 18 bases. The CDR3 here is CASSNHWGGANQPQHF. The CDR3 coding sequence is TGTGCCAGCAGCAACCACTGGGGGGGAGCCAATCAGCCCCAGCATTTT.

The V and J genes are TRBV4-1 and TRBJ1-5; 8 bases match TRBD1. The CDR3 extends over 15 amino acids. Trimming cost V 1 base and J 7 bases; bases outside gene matches: 6. Germline V gene lookup returns CDR1 MGHRA and CDR2 YSYEKL. The CDR3 reads CASSQGQGQEQPQHF. The CDR3 DNA follows: TGCGCCAGCAGCCAAGGACAGGGGCAGGAACAGCCCCAGCATTTT.

The CDR3 is CASSRQGAGEKLFF. The CDR3 DNA follows: TGCGCCAGCAGTAGACAGGGGGCGGGAGAAAAACTGTTTTTT. The chain links TRBV5-1 to TRBJ1-4; 10 nucleotides match TRBD1. The CDR3 is 14 amino acids. Per the germline V gene, CDR1 is SGHRS and CDR2 is YFSETQ. The J segment lost 8 bases and the V segment lost 5 bases, leaving 6 bases of the junction unmatched. The whole variable domain, remainder taken from reference TRBV5-1 and TRBJ1-4, is KAGVTQTPRYLIKTRGQQVTLSCSPISGHRSVSWYQQTPGQGLQFLFEYFSETQRNKGNFPGRFSGRQFSNSRSEMNVSTLELGDSALYLCASSRQGAGEKLFFGSGTQLSVL.

The chain combines TRBV21-1 with TRBJ2-7; TRBD2, the table's D call, lacks a check against the DNA. TRBV21-1 is termed a pseudogene. The CDR3 has 15 residues. The CDR3 DNA reads as TGTGCCAGCAGCAAAGAGCGGGAGGGGGCGTACGAGCAGTACTTC. This gives the protein CASSKEREGAYEQYF.

The count of this clone is one. The chain links TRBV19 to TRBJ2-7; a weak D match, TRBD1 (5 bases). From germline, CDR1 is LNHDA and CDR2 SQIVND (reference sequence). This CDR3 is built from 13 residues. V was trimmed by 4 bases and J by 3 bases, leaving 10 bases between them. DNA for the CDR3: TGTGCCAGTAGTACCCAGGGTGGCTACGAGCAGTACTTC. Residues: CASSTQGGYEQYF.

V and J are TRBV15 and TRBJ2-2; TRBD2 matches at 7 bases. CDR1 is LNHNV and CDR2 is YYDKDF in the germline V gene (reference sequence). The CDR3 consists of 16 residues. V was pared by 1 base and J by 6 bases, with 8 bases of the junction left unmatched. The CDR3 DNA follows: TGTGCCACCAGCAGAGTTGTGGGACTATTCGCCGGGGAGCTGTTTTTT. Its protein product is CATSRVVGLFAGELFF.

Only a few counts were recorded for this clone. This rearrangement joins TRBV5-6 to TRBJ1-3; 7 positions match TRBD1. The ends lost 3 bases at V and 4 bases at J; junction bases unmatched: 13. Per germline, CDR1 SGHDT and CDR2 YYEEEE. CDR3 length: 17 amino acids. Here the CDR3 DNA reads TGTGCCAGCAGCTCAGAGATTCGGACAGGAGGCGGAAACACCATATATTTT. This encodes CASSSEIRTGGGNTIYF.

The rearrangement links TRBV5-4 to TRBJ1-1; 7 nucleotides line up with TRBD1. This CDR3 comprises 16 residues. V trimming: 0 bases; J trimming: 4 bases; junction bases outside the gene matches: 9. Germline V gene sequence: CDR1 SGHNT, CDR2 YYREEE (reference sequence). The CDR3 region has the DNA TGTGCCAGCAGCTTGGGGGTCTCACAGGGGTCCACTGAAGCTTTCTTT. This sequence encodes CASSLGVSQGSTEAFF.

This clone was recorded once. In nucleotides, the CDR3 is TGTGCCAGCACCCCGTCTGGGACTAGTGCAGATACGCAGTATTTT. It yields the protein CASTPSGTSADTQYF. The chain links TRBV2 to TRBJ2-3; 8 bases fit TRBD2. Germline CDR1 is SNHLY and CDR2 is FYNNEI. The CDR3 consists of 15 residues. The V gene end was trimmed by 7 bases and the J gene end by 4 bases; junction bases not matched to a gene: 10. The full variable domain, its missing parts supplied by reference TRBV2 and TRBJ2-3, is EPEVTQTPSHQVTQMGQEVILRCVPISNHLYFYWYRQILGQKVEFLVSFYNNEISEKSEIFDDQFSVERPDGSNFTLKIRSTKLEDSAMYFCASTPSGTSADTQYFGPGTRLTVL.

The table lists this clone with a few counts. The rearrangement links TRBV12-3 or TRBV12-4 to TRBJ1-4; 10 nucleotides agree with TRBD1. Unmatched junction bases numbered 1, after V lost 4 bases and J lost 8 bases. CDR3 length: 13 residues. CDR3 bases: TGTGCCAGCAGTTGGGGACAGGGGGAAAAACTGTTTTTT. As protein: CASSWGQGEKLFF.

V gene TRBV19 combines with J gene TRBJ1-1; 8 nucleotides agree with TRBD1. Per germline, CDR1 LNHDA and CDR2 SQIVND (reference sequence). CDR3 size: 15 residues. V shed 8 bases and J 0 bases; nucleotides not matched to a gene: 8. This CDR3 reads CASGDRGALNTEAFF. The DNA for the CDR3 is TGTGCCAGTGGAGACAGGGGCGCGTTGAACACTGAAGCTTTCTTT.

V is TRBV19 and J is TRBJ1-1, with 7 bases that match TRBD1. Germline V gene data show CDR1 as LNHDA and CDR2 as SQIVND (reference sequence). V shed 6 bases and J 5 bases; nucleotides not matched to a gene: 9. The CDR3 runs to 14 residues. Here the CDR3 DNA reads TGTGCCAGTAGGACGACAGGGTTGAGGACTGAAGCTTTCTTT. It is translated as CASRTTGLRTEAFF.

The chain has TRBV24-1 and TRBJ2-4; D may be TRBD2 (6 bases). The CDR3 has 17 amino acids. Germline-derived CDR1 and CDR2 are KGHDR and SFDVKD. V was trimmed by 0 bases and J by 3 bases, leaving 14 bases between them. The CDR3 sequence is CATSDLRPEGNKNIQYF. In nucleotides, the CDR3 is TGTGCCACCAGTGATTTGCGGCCGGAGGGGAACAAAAACATTCAGTACTTC.

This clone is a singleton in its sample. The chain joins TRBV7-9 to TRBJ1-5; no clear D gene. The CDR3 contains 17 residues. The germline V and J ends were trimmed by 3 bases and 3 bases, with 18 bases remaining between them. Germline CDR1 is SEHNR and CDR2 is FQNEAQ (reference sequence). Written as DNA, the CDR3 is TGTGCCAGCAGCTTGGGGTCGTGGAGCGGTACCAATCAGCCCCAGCATTTT. Protein product: CASSLGSWSGTNQPQHF.

The V call is TRBV6-5, the J call TRBJ2-2; D possibly corresponds to TRBD2 (6 bases). This CDR3 contains 13 residues. The V end lost 8 bases, the J end lost 6 bases, and 13 bases lay between the germline ends. The germline V gene encodes CDR1 MNHEY and CDR2 SVGAGI. The CDR3 protein is CASRSGVAGELFF. CDR3 DNA sequence: TGTGCCAGCCGTTCGGGAGTAGCCGGGGAGCTGTTTTTT.

V and J are TRBV6-5 and TRBJ2-2; D perhaps matches TRBD2 (5 bases). Between the trimmed V and J ends, which lost 7 bases and 8 bases, there was a span of 17 bases. The CDR3 covers 14 residues. Germline V gene data show CDR1 as MNHEY and CDR2 as SVGAGI. The CDR3 spells CASTERPARGELFF. The CDR3 DNA reads as TGTGCCAGCACCGAGCGGCCAGCTCGGGGGGAGCTGTTTTTT.

The V and J genes are TRBV28 and TRBJ2-1; D is perhaps TRBD1 (5 bases). The V end was cut by 4 bases, the J end by 2 bases, with 9 bases between. The germline V gene encodes CDR1 MDHEN and CDR2 SYDVKM. CDR3 size: 14 residues. DNA for the CDR3: TGTGCCAGCAGTTCCAGGGAAACCTACAATGAGCAGTTCTTC. This codes for CASSSRETYNEQFF.

The chain employs TRBV27 and TRBJ2-5; 11 bases align to TRBD2. Germline values: CDR1 MNHEY, CDR2 SMNVEV (reference sequence). CDR3 length equals 16 residues. The V segment lost 4 bases and the J segment 5 bases; nucleotides outside the gene matches: 9. The CDR3 is CASSSWTSGLRETQYF. CDR3 bases: TGTGCCAGCAGTTCCTGGACTAGCGGGCTCCGGGAGACCCAGTACTTC.